The 9 T cell receptor beta chains below come from one sample, sequenced in a study of beta chain features in type 1 diabetes. TCRB transcripts that were expressed got sequenced, as all of the isolated RNA had been reverse transcribed. Data came from immunoSEQ multiplex PCR; TCRdb stores just in-frame clones and leaves some out. The profile shows 400,000 to 550,000 clones, roughly 11% of them singletons. The sequenced material came from naive CD4+ T cells from blood. The source is a woman in her late teens or twenties in good health.

This clone was recorded a few times. The chain uses TRBV14 and TRBJ2-7, with a tentative D call TRBD1 (6 bases). Between the trimmed V and J ends, which lost 0 bases and 13 bases, there was a span of 16 bases. Germline V lookup: CDR1 SGHDN, CDR2 FVKESK. This CDR3 has 13 residues. The CDR3 is CASSQETGSSQYV. CDR3 in DNA: TGTGCCAGCAGCCAAGAAACAGGGTCATCCCAATACGTC.

The chain employs TRBV7-3 and TRBJ2-5; D is possibly TRBD1 or TRBD2 (5 bases each). The germline V gene has CDR1 SGHTA and CDR2 FQGTGA. The CDR3 spans 15 residues. The ends were cut back, 5 bases at V and 1 base at J, with 14 bases in the middle. The CDR3 is CASSPSGGPQETQYF. CDR3 in DNA: TGTGCCAGCAGCCCAAGTGGGGGTCCCCAAGAGACCCAGTACTTC.

J is TRBJ2-5 and V is TRBV28; D remains ambiguous. V dropped 6 bases and J dropped 5 bases, with 16 bases sitting between them. The CDR3 sequence is 14 residues long. Germline-derived CDR1 and CDR2 are MDHEN and SYDVKM. The CDR3 loop is CASRPTGPSETQYF. Written as DNA, the CDR3 is TGTGCCAGCAGGCCTACCGGGCCTTCCGAGACCCAGTACTTC.

This clone showed up just a few times. This chain links TRBV5-1 with TRBJ2-1; 8 positions agree with TRBD2. The V gene's germline CDR1 is SGHRS and CDR2 YFSETQ. V trimming: 0 bases; J trimming: 6 bases; junction bases outside the gene matches: 11. CDR3 length: 17 residues. The CDR3 DNA reads TGCGCCAGCAGCTTGGGTAGCGGGAAAATGTCGGGCAATGAGCAGTTCTTC. Translation: CASSLGSGKMSGNEQFF.

The chain couples TRBV4-1 to TRBJ2-6; D might be TRBD1 (6 bases). Germline V gives CDR1 MGHRA, CDR2 YSYEKL. The CDR3 is 16 amino acids. Trimming took off 4 bases at V and 4 bases at J, with 14 bases between the two ends. As DNA, the CDR3 is TGCGCCAGCAGCCGCTCCACAGGGTCCGGGGCCAACGTCCTGACTTTC. Translation gives CASSRSTGSGANVLTF.

In nucleotides, the CDR3 is TGTGCCAGCAGTGTAGAGCAGGGCCAGCAGTACGTC. It is translated as CASSVEQGQQYV. The chain recombines TRBV2 with TRBJ2-7; a weak D match, TRBD1 (5 bases). This CDR3 is built from 12 residues. V was cut by 4 bases and J by 8 bases, with 12 bases left in between. CDR1 and CDR2 (germline): SNHLY, FYNNEI.

This clone was counted only a few times. The chain has TRBV18 and TRBJ2-3; maybe TRBD1 (6 bases). This CDR3 region has 16 residues. Per the germline V gene, CDR1 is KGHSH and CDR2 is LQKENI. V was shortened by 1 base and J by 3 bases, with 14 bases between the two germline ends. The CDR3 is CASSPLTGRGTDTQYF. The CDR3 DNA reads as TGTGCCAGCTCACCACTTACAGGGCGAGGAACAGATACGCAGTATTTT.

The rearrangement joins TRBV27 to TRBJ2-3, with TRBD1 as a possible D gene (5 bases). V lost 7 bases and J 0 bases, leaving 14 bases between the germline ends. The CDR3 runs 15 residues. The germline V gene encodes CDR1 MNHEY and CDR2 SMNVEV (reference sequence). The CDR3: CASKWGQTSTDTQYF. The DNA of the CDR3 is TGTGCCAGCAAATGGGGCCAAACTAGCACAGATACGCAGTATTTT.

The genes are TRBV5-1 and TRBJ1-4, with a tentative D call TRBD1 (5 bases). Trimming removed 1 base at V and 8 bases at J, with 12 bases between. This CDR3 is built from 14 residues. Per the germline V gene, CDR1 is SGHRS and CDR2 is YFSETQ. CDR3 sequence reads: CASSLRGGDEKLFF. The CDR3 DNA reads TGCGCCAGCAGCTTGCGGGGCGGGGACGAAAAACTGTTTTTT.